Presented here are 13 T cell receptor beta chains from one specimen sequenced in a study of cytomegalovirus exposure and HLA in healthy donors. The assay was immunoSEQ multiplex PCR, and TCRdb's table has in-frame clones only and misses some. The sample holds 150,000 to 200,000 clones, more than 70% seen once. Sequenced sample: PBMCs. These receptor sequences come from a woman between 18 and 29 years old in good health and CMV-seronegative.

The chain links TRBV5-8 to TRBJ2-7; D remains unclear. The CDR3 is made up of 13 amino acids. Germline CDR1 reads SGHTS; CDR2 reads YDEGEE. The germline V and J ends were trimmed by 6 bases and 3 bases, with 13 bases remaining between them. In DNA, the CDR3 is TGTGCCAGCAACATTCTTTCGGGCTACGAGCAGTACTTC. As protein: CASNILSGYEQYF.

The genes are TRBV6-5 and TRBJ2-5; TRBD1 is a possible D gene (5 bases). The CDR3 extends over 13 amino acids. Per germline, CDR1 MNHEY and CDR2 SVGAGI. V lost 6 bases to trimming and J lost 5 bases, with 13 bases between them. The DNA for the CDR3 is TGTGCCAGCAGCCCCCTAGGGGCGGAGACCCAGTACTTC. It is translated as CASSPLGAETQYF.

CDR3 amino acids: CASSKCPTGYGYTF. The DNA of the CDR3 is TGTGCCAGCAGCAAATGCCCGACAGGGTATGGCTACACCTTC. The chain carries TRBV21-1 and TRBJ1-2; no check of the table's D call, TRBD1, against the DNA was made. TRBV21-1 is shown as a pseudogene. The CDR3 totals 14 residues.

This rearrangement joins TRBV19 to TRBJ1-2; D possibly corresponds to TRBD1 (6 bases). V was shortened by 2 bases and J by 5 bases, with 18 bases between the two germline ends. The germline V gene has CDR1 LNHDA and CDR2 SQIVND (reference sequence). This CDR3 has 16 amino acids. Here the CDR3 reads CASSIRGGRGGYGYTF. CDR3 DNA sequence: TGTGCCAGTAGTATACGGGGGGGCAGGGGAGGTTATGGCTACACCTTC. The variable domain in full, completed from reference TRBV19 and TRBJ1-2, reads DGGITQSPKYLFRKEGQNVTLSCEQNLNHDAMYWYRQDPGQGLRLIYYSQIVNDFQKGDIAEGYSVSREKKESFPLTVTSAQKNPTAFYLCASSIRGGRGGYGYTFGSGTRLTVV.

The chain joins TRBV4-1 to TRBJ2-5; TRBD2 might be the D (6 bases). Germline V gene lookup returns CDR1 MGHRA and CDR2 YSYEKL. V lost 4 bases and J 3 bases, leaving 12 bases between the germline ends. CDR3 length equals 14 residues. CDR3 sequence reads: CASSPRGTEETQYF. The CDR3, as DNA: TGCGCCAGCAGCCCACGCGGGACGGAAGAGACCCAGTACTTC.

V gene TRBV2 combines with J gene TRBJ2-7; D is unclear. The length of the CDR3 is 15 residues. CDR1 is SNHLY, CDR2 FYNNEI, per germline. The V gene lost 3 bases and the J gene lost 4 bases, with 16 bases spanning the gap. The CDR3 DNA follows: TGTGCCAGCAGTGAGGGCAGACGTTACTTGTACGAGCAGTACTTC. Amino acids: CASSEGRRYLYEQYF.

The V and J genes are TRBV5-1 and TRBJ1-2, with D perhaps TRBD1 (6 bases). V was cut by 0 bases and J by 0 bases, with 9 bases left in between. Germline values: CDR1 SGHRS, CDR2 YFSETQ. This CDR3 spans 15 amino acids. CDR3: CASSLGQAPNYGYTF. The CDR3 nucleotides read TGCGCCAGCAGCTTGGGACAGGCCCCTAACTATGGCTACACCTTC.

This chain connects TRBV15 to TRBJ2-7; 8 nucleotides agree with TRBD1. The V segment lost 1 base and the J segment 0 bases; nucleotides outside the gene matches: 2. CDR1 and CDR2 (germline): LNHNV, YYDKDF (reference sequence). The CDR3 runs to 15 residues. CDR3 loop: CATSRGGQVSYEQYF. The CDR3 DNA follows: TGTGCCACCAGCAGAGGGGGACAGGTCTCCTACGAGCAGTACTTC. Full variable domain (remainder filled in from reference TRBV15 and TRBJ2-7): DAMVIQNPRYQVTQFGKPVTLSCSQTLNHNVMYWYQQKSSQAPKLLFHYYDKDFNNEADTPDNFQSRRPNTSFCFLDIRSPGLGDTAMYLCATSRGGQVSYEQYFGPGTRLTVT.

V usage is TRBV7-8 and J usage is TRBJ2-4; 14 nucleotides align to TRBD2. The trim removed 5 bases at V and 0 bases at J, leaving 3 bases unmatched. CDR3 size: 17 residues. From germline, CDR1 is SGHVS and CDR2 FQNEAQ. The CDR3 here is CASSPGLAGGAKNIQYF. The CDR3 bases are TGTGCCAGCAGCCCCGGACTAGCGGGAGGAGCCAAAAACATTCAGTACTTC.

The chain is built from TRBV30 and TRBJ2-1, with 13 bases identical to TRBD2. Germline CDR1 GTSNPN, CDR2 SVGIG (reference sequence). The CDR3 spans 17 residues. Trimming at V came to 0 bases and at J to 8 bases, leaving 10 bases not matched to a gene. This CDR3 reads CAWSVGTSGTEGDEQFF. The CDR3 coding sequence is TGTGCCTGGAGTGTAGGGACTAGCGGGACAGAAGGGGATGAGCAGTTCTTC.

This clone has more than one count but fewer than ten. V and J are TRBV5-1 and TRBJ2-3; tentative D call: TRBD1 (6 bases). Between the trimmed V and J ends, which lost 4 bases and 3 bases, there was a span of 12 bases. From germline, CDR1 is SGHRS and CDR2 YFSETQ. This CDR3 is built from 14 residues. Here the CDR3 DNA reads TGCGCCAGCAGCCGACAGGACACAACAGATACGCAGTATTTT. It yields the protein CASSRQDTTDTQYF. The entire variable domain, with the rest obtained from reference TRBV5-1 and TRBJ2-3, is as follows: KAGVTQTPRYLIKTRGQQVTLSCSPISGHRSVSWYQQTPGQGLQFLFEYFSETQRNKGNFPGRFSGRQFSNSRSEMNVSTLELGDSALYLCASSRQDTTDTQYFGPGTRLTVL.

The genes are TRBV5-4 and TRBJ2-7; a weak D match, TRBD1 (5 bases). V gave up 7 bases and J gave up 5 bases, with 28 bases separating them. This CDR3 spans 17 amino acids. Per germline, CDR1 SGHNT and CDR2 YYREEE (reference sequence). CDR3 sequence (DNA): TGTGCCAGCGCGCCGGGTATAGGGGCCAAATCCCTGAACGAGCAGTACTTC. This codes for CASAPGIGAKSLNEQYF.

The chain links TRBV5-1 to TRBJ1-2; 11 bases are a match to TRBD1. The CDR3 consists of 17 residues. Germline V gene sequence: CDR1 SGHRS, CDR2 YFSETQ. The trim removed 4 bases at V and 0 bases at J, leaving 8 bases unmatched. The CDR3 DNA reads as TGCGCCAGCAGCCCCCGGGACAGGGGGGGAGCTAACTATGGCTACACCTTC. This encodes CASSPRDRGGANYGYTF.